This T cell receptor (beta chain) came from a study of naive and memory T cell subsets. An equimolar mix of two oligonucleotides served as the beta constant-region primer for TRBC1 and TRBC2. One entry per CDR3 protein results from TCRdb running MiXCR on the UMI-ligation and nested PCR reads. The data show some 21,000 distinct CDR3 sequences, with approximately 10% seen just once and 15% to 20% held by the top ten. The CDR3 sequence is 20 residues long. V lost 4 bases to trimming and J lost 2 bases; unmatched junction nucleotides: 16. The chain has TRBV12-3 or TRBV12-4 and TRBJ2-7; 14 positions agree with TRBD2. The sequence came from a human donor in good health. Material: central memory CD8+ T cells from blood. The CDR3 reads CASSSLDPGLAGALTYEQYF. The DNA for the CDR3 is TGTGCCAGCAGTTCCCTCGACCCGGGACTAGCGGGAGCCCTAACCTACGAGCAGTACTTC.